This is a list of T cell receptor beta chains from one sample in a study of beta chain features in type 1 diabetes. Some clones are missing from TCRdb's copy, which holds only in-frame ones; the method was immunoSEQ multiplex PCR. Of about 230,000 clones in the sample, 9.6% are singletons; the top ten hold 0.03% to 0.035%. The specimen sequenced was naive CD4+ T cells from blood. The receptors come from a woman between 18 and 29 years old in good health. The CDR3 runs from the conserved cysteine through the conserved F or W. Each record gives: D gene, CDR3 length, clone size, V gene, J gene, CDR3 DNA, CDR3 protein. The D gene is left open where the match is weak. Clone size is stated in some rows and not others, as once, few, many or a class when expanded.

>.|14|.|TRBV6-1|TRBJ1-1
TGTGCCAGCAGTGTTGAGGCGAGGAACACTGAAGCTTTCTTT
CASSVEARNTEAFF
>.|14|few|TRBV11-2|TRBJ2-5
TGTGCCAGCAGCTCCCCGGGGTACCAAGAGACCCAGTACTTC
CASSSPGYQETQYF
>TRBD2|15|few|TRBV9|TRBJ2-2
TGTGCCAGCAGTGCGGGGGTAGTAGGGTCCGGGGAGCTGTTTTTT
CASSAGVVGSGELFF
>TRBD2|16|.|TRBV9|TRBJ2-1
TGTGCCAGCAGCGTAGACACTAGCGGGGTCAGAAATGAGCAGTTCTTC
CASSVDTSGVRNEQFF
>TRBD2|17|.|TRBV5-4|TRBJ2-3
TGTGCCAGCAGCTTGTGGGGACTAGCGGGAGGCACAGATACGCAGTATTTT
CASSLWGLAGGTDTQYF
>TRBD2|18|.|TRBV6-4|TRBJ2-7
TGTGCCAGCAGTGACTACGGACCGGGACTAGCGTCGCGAGGCGAGCAGTACTTC
CASSDYGPGLASRGEQYF
>TRBD1|15|.|TRBV6-1|TRBJ1-5
TGTGCCAGCAGGGCGACAGGGTATGTTTATCAGCCCCAGCATTTT
CASRATGYVYQPQHF
>.|15|few|TRBV30|TRBJ2-3
TGTGCCTGGAGTGTATATGGCGGGCCCACAGATACGCAGTATTTT
CAWSVYGGPTDTQYF
>TRBD1|17|.|TRBV14|TRBJ1-1
TGTGCCAGCAGCCGTGCCTTAGGTGGGACAGGGAACACTGAAGCTTTCTTT
CASSRALGGTGNTEAFF
>.|13|few|TRBV7-8|TRBJ2-3
TGTGCCAGCAGCGCGCGGGGACGAGATACGCAGTATTTT
CASSARGRDTQYF
>TRBD1|12|many|TRBV30|TRBJ2-7
TGTGCCTGGTCGGACAGGTCTGGAGAGCAGTACTTC
CAWSDRSGEQYF
>TRBD1|15|few|TRBV19|TRBJ2-1
TGTGCCAGTAGTTTGGGACAGGGGGCTAACAATGAGCAGTTCTTC
CASSLGQGANNEQFF
>TRBD1|13|few|TRBV19|TRBJ1-5
TGTGCCAGTAGTAAGACAGGGAATCAGCCCCAGCATTTT
CASSKTGNQPQHF
>TRBD2|15|.|TRBV6-1|TRBJ2-7
TGTGCCAGCAGGGAAGCCGGGACTAGCGTCTACGAGCAGTACTTC
CASREAGTSVYEQYF
>TRBD1|16|.|TRBV15|TRBJ1-2
TGTGCCACCAGCAGAGATCTGACAGGGTCCAACTATGGCTACACCTTC
CATSRDLTGSNYGYTF
>TRBD1|15|few|TRBV7-3|TRBJ1-1
TGTGCCAGCAGCTCCCGGACAGGGAAGAACACTGAAGCTTTCTTT
CASSSRTGKNTEAFF
>.|15|.|TRBV4-1|TRBJ1-4
TGCGCCAGCAGCCGAATACAGACAACTAATGAAAAACTGTTTTTT
CASSRIQTTNEKLFF
>.|17|.|TRBV4-1|TRBJ1-6
TGCGCCAGCAGCCAAGAGAGGCAGAGCTCCTATAATTCACCCCTCCACTTT
CASSQERQSSYNSPLHF
>.|14|few|TRBV28|TRBJ2-7
TGTGCCAGCAGTCTATCGGACAGATACTACGAGCAGTACTTC
CASSLSDRYYEQYF
>TRBD2|17|.|TRBV9|TRBJ2-1
TGTGCCAGCAGCGTAGATCTAGCGGGGGGGCAGTACAATGAGCAGTTCTTC
CASSVDLAGGQYNEQFF
>.|15|.|TRBV11-2|TRBJ2-3
TGTGCCAGCAGTCCTAGCGCGCCGCTCACAGATACGCAGTATTTT
CASSPSAPLTDTQYF
>.|13|.|TRBV11-2|TRBJ2-5
TGTGCCAGCAGCTTTAGAAGGGGAGAGACCCAGTACTTC
CASSFRRGETQYF
>.|13|few|TRBV29-1|TRBJ1-3
TGCAGCGTTGGAGCATCCTCTGGAAACACCATATATTTT
CSVGASSGNTIYF
>.|14|few|TRBV18|TRBJ1-5
TGTGCCAGCTCACTTGATCCAGTGCCTTTGCCCCAGCATTTT
CASSLDPVPLPQHF
>TRBD1|15|.|TRBV7-3|TRBJ1-6
TGTGCCAGCAGCTTAGGTGGGGACAGGGCTTCACCCCTCCACTTT
CASSLGGDRASPLHF
>.|16|few|TRBV30|TRBJ1-1
TGTGCCTGGAGTGCCGCCTCAGACAAGATGAACACTGAAGCTTTCTTT
CAWSAASDKMNTEAFF
>.|14|few|TRBV5-1|TRBJ1-2
TGCGCCAGCAGCCTGCAACAGGGACGAAGTGGCTACACCTTC
CASSLQQGRSGYTF
>TRBD1|14|few|TRBV25-1|TRBJ1-5
TGTGCCAGCACGGGACAGGGGAGCAATCAGCCCCAGCATTTT
CASTGQGSNQPQHF
>.|14|few|TRBV5-1|TRBJ1-2
TGCGCCAGCGGGACTAGGGGTGACGGCTATGGCTACACCTTC
CASGTRGDGYGYTF
>.|16|.|TRBV18|TRBJ2-2
TGTGCCAGCTCACCCTCCCCCAGGGCCGGCACCGGGGAGCTGTTTTTT
CASSPSPRAGTGELFF
>.|13|.|TRBV7-9|TRBJ1-2
TGTGCCAGCAGCTTAGCCCAGGACTATGGCTACACCTTC
CASSLAQDYGYTF
>.|15|.|TRBV9|TRBJ2-2
TGTGCCAGCAGCTACCGGGACAAAAACACCGGGGAGCTGTTTTTT
CASSYRDKNTGELFF
>.|19|.|TRBV5-4|TRBJ2-7
TGTGCCAGCAGCTTGGACGTTGGGGTAGGCAGGGCCGGACGACACGAGCAGTACTTC
CASSLDVGVGRAGRHEQYF
>.|13|many|TRBV14|TRBJ2-1
TGTGCCAGCAGCCAAGCCCCATGGGCCGAGCAGTTCTTC
CASSQAPWAEQFF
>TRBD2|15|few|TRBV6-6|TRBJ2-1
TGTGCCAGCAGATTGAGCGGGGGGGCGGGGAATGAGCAGTTCTTC
CASRLSGGAGNEQFF
>.|18|.|TRBV9|TRBJ2-2
TGTGCCAGCAGCAGGACTGGGGGCGGGGGTTCGAACACCGGGGAGCTGTTTTTT
CASSRTGGGGSNTGELFF
>TRBD2|16|.|TRBV5-4|TRBJ2-7
TGTGCCAGCAGCCCGGGACTAGCGGGAGTTGGGAACGAGCAGTACTTC
CASSPGLAGVGNEQYF
>TRBD1|16|.|TRBV15|TRBJ2-1
TGTGCCACCAGCCTCGGACAGGGCAGCTCCTACAATGAGCAGTTCTTC
CATSLGQGSSYNEQFF
>.|14|.|TRBV5-1|TRBJ1-6
TGCGCCAGCTCGCGGGGGGGTGAAAATTCACCCCTCCACTTT
CASSRGGENSPLHF
>.|16|.|TRBV30|TRBJ2-3
TGTGCCTGGAGTGTACTTGGGGGGGGCAGCACAGATACGCAGTATTTT
CAWSVLGGGSTDTQYF
>.|15|.|TRBV9|TRBJ2-5
TGTGCCAGCAGCGTAGAGCCGGGAACTCAAGATACCCAGTACTTC
CASSVEPGTQDTQYF
>.|14|.|TRBV30|TRBJ2-6
TGTGCCTGTGAACAGGGATCTGGGGCCAACGTCCTGACTTTC
CACEQGSGANVLTF
>TRBD2|14|.|TRBV11-2|TRBJ2-5
TGTGCCAGCAGCTTTTTCAGGGAGGGTGAGACCCAGTACTTC
CASSFFREGETQYF
>.|16|.|TRBV18|TRBJ2-3
TGTGCCAGCTCACCCCTCTCGGGACTGGGCACAGATACGCAGTATTTT
CASSPLSGLGTDTQYF
>TRBD1|13|few|TRBV7-9|TRBJ2-3
TGTGCCAGCAGCTCTACAGGGGAAAATACGCAGTATTTT
CASSSTGENTQYF
>TRBD1|14|few|TRBV5-4|TRBJ1-2
TGTGCCAGCAGCCCCCAGGACAGGGCCTATGGCTACACCTTC
CASSPQDRAYGYTF
>.|15|.|TRBV19|TRBJ1-1
TGTGCCAGTAGTATTAGGAGGCAGTCGAACACTGAAGCTTTCTTT
CASSIRRQSNTEAFF
>TRBD1|14|few|TRBV6-6|TRBJ2-7
TGTGCCAGCAGCCATGACAGGGGCACCTACGAGCAGTACTTC
CASSHDRGTYEQYF
>.|13|.|TRBV9|TRBJ1-2
TGTGCCAGCAGCGTCAGAACTAACTATGGCTACACCTTC
CASSVRTNYGYTF
>.|11|few|TRBV5-1|TRBJ2-1
TGCGCCAGCGCGGGCCCCAATGAGCAGTTCTTC
CASAGPNEQFF
>.|16|few|TRBV5-1|TRBJ2-1
TGCGCCAGCAGCGGCCATGGGACTCCACTCTACAATGAGCAGTTCTTC
CASSGHGTPLYNEQFF
>.|14|.|TRBV5-1|TRBJ2-7
TGCGCCAGCAGCTTGCGGCAGGGGCCCTACGAGCAGTACTTC
CASSLRQGPYEQYF
>TRBD2|14|.|TRBV6-6|TRBJ2-1
TGTGCCAGCAGCCAGCGGGGGGGTTCTGATGAGCAGTTCTTC
CASSQRGGSDEQFF
>TRBD1|14|.|TRBV25-1|TRBJ2-3
TGTGGGGCCGGCGGACAGGGATCGGTCCATACGCAGTATTTT
CGAGGQGSVHTQYF
>TRBD2|16|few|TRBV5-1|TRBJ2-7
TGCGCCAGCAGCTTTCGGGGCGGGAGCAACACCTACGAGCAGTACTTC
CASSFRGGSNTYEQYF
>.|15|many|TRBV7-2|TRBJ2-5
TGTGCCAGCAGCCAACAGACAGGACTCCAAGAGACCCAGTACTTC
CASSQQTGLQETQYF
>.|15|.|TRBV4-1|TRBJ1-2
TGCGCCAGCAGCCAAGTAGGGAAACAGGGCGATGGCTACACCTTC
CASSQVGKQGDGYTF
>.|15|.|TRBV7-2|TRBJ2-7
TGTGCCAGCAGCCCCCGTGGGCGGGTCTCTTCCGAGCAGTACTTC
CASSPRGRVSSEQYF